These 30 T cell receptor beta chains were all obtained from the same sample, sequenced in a study of OX40 agonist ivuxolimab in advanced cancers. Profiling relied on immunoSEQ multiplex PCR, and the TCRdb table lists in-frame clones only, not all of them. The sample carries about 48,000 clones, roughly 81% recorded once. The sample here was CD4+ or CD8+ T cells sorted from blood, taken in a trial of the OX40 agonist ivuxolimab. The receptors originated from an adult with an advanced solid tumor such as melanoma, head and neck, liver or kidney cancer.

The gene calls are TRBV6-1 and TRBJ1-5, with TRBD1 matching 7 bases. With 6 bases clipped from V and 4 bases from J, the junction kept 9 bases outside the gene matches. The CDR3 spans 15 residues. Germline V lookup: CDR1 MNHNS, CDR2 SASEGT. This CDR3 reads CASRTRGGINQPQHF. The CDR3 DNA reads TGTGCCAGCAGAACCAGGGGGGGTATTAATCAGCCCCAGCATTTT.

The chain combines TRBV19 with TRBJ2-7; possible D gene TRBD2, 6 bases. The V end was cut by 7 bases, the J end by 3 bases, with 19 bases between. The CDR3 covers 15 residues. Germline lookup yields CDR1 LNHDA and CDR2 SQIVND (reference sequence). Here the CDR3 DNA reads TGTGCCAGTACCGCAGGCGGGACTGGCCTCTACGAGCAGTACTTC. This sequence encodes CASTAGGTGLYEQYF.

This clone has a single count. This chain connects TRBV5-1 to TRBJ2-7; TRBD1 is a possible D gene (6 bases). V lost 1 base to trimming and J lost 2 bases, with 10 bases between them. The CDR3 has 14 residues. Germline values: CDR1 SGHRS, CDR2 YFSETQ. CDR3 sequence: CASSLRQAAYEQYF. In DNA form, the CDR3 reads TGCGCCAGCAGCTTGCGACAGGCAGCCTACGAGCAGTACTTC.

The CDR3, as DNA: TGTGCCAGCAGCTTAGCGAGGGGAACTGAAGCTTTCTTT. Its translation: CASSLARGTEAFF. The rearrangement links TRBV7-2 to TRBJ1-1; tentatively, D is TRBD1 (5 bases). Trimming took 0 bases from V and 5 from J, leaving 7 bases between them. Germline CDR1 is SGHTA and CDR2 is FQGNSA. CDR3 length: 13 amino acids.

This clone was detected only once. The chain employs TRBV27 and TRBJ2-2; D is unresolved. Germline V CDR1 and CDR2: MNHEY, SMNVEV (reference sequence). CDR3 length equals 14 residues. Trimming took off 7 bases at V and 2 bases at J, with 11 bases between the two ends. The CDR3 nucleotides are TGTGCCAGCACTTCCTGGAAAAACACCGGGGAGCTGTTTTTT. It is translated as CASTSWKNTGELFF.

The chain combines TRBV7-4 with TRBJ2-5; possibly TRBD1 for D (5 bases). From germline, CDR1 is SGHVT and CDR2 SQSDAQ. V lost 1 base to trimming and J lost 5 bases, with 17 bases between them. There are 16 residues in the CDR3. For the CDR3, the DNA is TGTGCCAGCAGCTTAGTCCCAGGGTATCGAAGGGAGACCCAGTACTTC. Its translation is CASSLVPGYRRETQYF.

The chain employs TRBV19 and TRBJ1-1, with a weak D call TRBD1 (5 bases). There are 14 residues in the CDR3. Germline assignment: CDR1 LNHDA and CDR2 SQIVND (reference sequence). V was trimmed by 4 bases and J by 7 bases, leaving 16 bases between them. CDR3 sequence: CASSTKTGFGEAFF. In DNA, the CDR3 is TGTGCCAGTAGTACCAAAACAGGTTTTGGTGAAGCTTTCTTT.

The V and J genes are TRBV20-1 and TRBJ2-5; D not certain. V gave up 6 bases and J gave up 5 bases, with 10 bases separating them. This CDR3 has 11 amino acids. Germline loops: CDR1 DFQATT, CDR2 SNEGSKA (reference sequence). In DNA form, the CDR3 reads TGCAGTGCCCCGACGCTCGAGACCCAGTACTTC. Its translation: CSAPTLETQYF.

The rearrangement joins TRBV30 to TRBJ2-2, with 10 positions matching TRBD1. Germline CDR1 reads GTSNPN; CDR2 reads SVGIG (reference sequence). The CDR3 is 15 residues long. The J segment lost 6 bases and the V segment lost 4 bases, leaving 8 bases of the junction unmatched. In nucleotides, the CDR3 is TGTGCCTGGACCCTTGGACAGGGGGGTTCCGGGGAGCTGTTTTTT. Protein product: CAWTLGQGGSGELFF.

V usage is TRBV18 and J usage is TRBJ1-1, with D uncertain. Between the trimmed V and J ends, which lost 4 bases and 3 bases, there was a span of 6 bases. CDR1 and CDR2 from the germline V gene are KGHSH and LQKENI. CDR3 length: 12 amino acids. CDR3 coding DNA: TGTGCCAGCTCACAGGAGTACACTGAAGCTTTCTTT. This encodes CASSQEYTEAFF.

The chain joins TRBV11-3 to TRBJ2-3; D is undetermined. The CDR3 runs 13 residues. The germline gives CDR1 SGHNT, CDR2 YENEEA. V lost 1 base, J lost 4 bases, and 6 bases lay in between. The CDR3: CASSLGSADTQYF. Here the CDR3 DNA reads TGTGCCAGCAGCTTAGGATCTGCAGATACGCAGTATTTT.

The chain joins TRBV7-3 to TRBJ2-3, with 12 nucleotides matching TRBD2. This CDR3 spans 13 amino acids. The trim removed 9 bases at V and 3 bases at J, leaving 1 base unmatched. Germline V gene data show CDR1 as SGHTA and CDR2 as FQGTGA. The CDR3 protein is CASGTSGTDTQYF. The CDR3 DNA sequence: TGTGCCAGTGGGACTAGCGGGACAGATACGCAGTATTTT. The full variable domain, with the rest looked up from reference TRBV7-3 and TRBJ2-3, is GAGVSQTPSNKVTEKGKYVELRCDPISGHTALYWYRQSLGQGPEFLIYFQGTGAADDSGLPNDRFFAVRPEGSVSTLKIQRTERGDSAVYLCASGTSGTDTQYFGPGTRLTVL.

The chain employs TRBV29-1 and TRBJ2-5, with D hard to call. Trimming removed 3 bases at V and 4 bases at J, with 9 bases between. This CDR3 has 12 amino acids. CDR1 SQVTM and CDR2 ANQGSEA come from the germline V gene. CDR3 loop: CSVDRVGETQYF. CDR3 nucleotide sequence: TGCAGCGTTGATAGGGTTGGAGAGACCCAGTACTTC.

The genes are TRBV9 and TRBJ1-4; D possibly corresponds to TRBD1 (5 bases). Germline V gene sequence: CDR1 SGDLS, CDR2 YYNGEE. V lost 2 bases and J 8 bases, leaving 13 bases between the germline ends. This CDR3 has 14 amino acids. CDR3 loop: CASSVASGLEKLFF. The CDR3 DNA sequence: TGTGCCAGCAGCGTCGCGTCAGGGTTGGAAAAACTGTTTTTT.

The chain combines TRBV5-5 with TRBJ2-7; 8 nucleotides agree with TRBD1. The CDR3 is 16 amino acids. The germline CDR1 and CDR2 sequences are SGHKS and YYEKEE (reference sequence). V lost 4 bases and J lost 7; bases outside the gene matches: 16. The CDR3 is CASSPLVGQGSGEQYF. For the CDR3, the DNA is TGTGCCAGCAGCCCCCTGGTTGGACAGGGTTCGGGGGAGCAGTACTTC.

J is TRBJ2-3 and V is TRBV5-1; D gene uncertain. V dropped 1 base and J dropped 8 bases, with 11 bases sitting between them. Germline CDR1 and CDR2: SGHRS and YFSETQ. The CDR3 extends over 13 amino acids. The CDR3 loop reads CASSLIRSGTQYF. The DNA for the CDR3 is TGCGCCAGCAGCTTGATCAGATCGGGTACGCAGTATTTT. The full variable domain, in which reference TRBV5-1 and TRBJ2-3 provide the parts outside the CDR3, is KAGVTQTPRYLIKTRGQQVTLSCSPISGHRSVSWYQQTPGQGLQFLFEYFSETQRNKGNFPGRFSGRQFSNSRSEMNVSTLELGDSALYLCASSLIRSGTQYFGPGTRLTVL.

This chain connects TRBV4-1 to TRBJ2-7; D is possibly TRBD2 (6 bases). Trimming cost V 0 bases and J 2 bases, with 14 bases left between them. The CDR3 loop spans 16 amino acids. Germline assignment: CDR1 MGHRA and CDR2 YSYEKL. CDR3 loop: CASSQDPGRIAYEQYF. DNA of the CDR3: TGCGCCAGCAGCCAAGATCCGGGGAGGATAGCCTACGAGCAGTACTTC.

The gene calls are TRBV7-8 and TRBJ2-2; D call uncertain. The ends were cut back, 7 bases at V and 5 bases at J, with 23 bases in the middle. Germline V CDR1 and CDR2: SGHVS, FQNEAQ. The CDR3 length is 17 residues. DNA for the CDR3: TGTGCCAGCATTCACGGAAATAGCAATTTGAGGACCGGGGAGCTGTTTTTT. It is translated as CASIHGNSNLRTGELFF.

V is TRBV29-1 and J is TRBJ2-5, with unresolved D. CDR1 and CDR2 (germline): SQVTM, ANQGSEA. The CDR3 is 13 residues long. V dropped 2 bases and J dropped 0 bases, with 7 bases sitting between them. CDR3 in amino acids: CSVERADQETQYF. In DNA form, the CDR3 reads TGCAGCGTTGAACGGGCAGACCAAGAGACCCAGTACTTC.

The gene calls are TRBV29-1 and TRBJ2-2, with D possibly being TRBD2 (5 bases). The CDR3 extends over 12 amino acids. Germline-derived CDR1 and CDR2 are SQVTM and ANQGSEA. Trimming cost V 2 bases and J 5 bases, with 6 bases left between them. The CDR3 loop is CSVERGTGELFF. For the CDR3, the DNA is TGCAGCGTTGAACGGGGAACCGGGGAGCTGTTTTTT.

The chain links TRBV5-1 to TRBJ1-1; TRBD1 might be the D (5 bases). Trimming left V 4 bases short and J 3 bases short, with 13 bases between. The CDR3 extends over 14 amino acids. Germline CDR1 SGHRS, CDR2 YFSETQ. The DNA of the CDR3 is TGCGCCAGCAGCAAGGAACCAGGGTACACTGAAGCTTTCTTT. Protein product: CASSKEPGYTEAFF.

In this sample, this clone turned up once. CDR3 bases: TGTGCCAGCAGTGTTCACAGTGTTGACGAAAAACTGTTTTTT. This codes for CASSVHSVDEKLFF. J is TRBJ1-4 and V is TRBV6-1, with unresolved D. V lost 4 bases, J lost 8 bases, and 14 bases lay in between. The CDR3 sequence is 14 residues long. Germline V CDR1 and CDR2: MNHNS, SASEGT.

V is TRBV19 and J is TRBJ2-6, with D possibly matching TRBD2 (5 bases). Germline V gene lookup returns CDR1 LNHDA and CDR2 SQIVND (reference sequence). This CDR3 spans 15 amino acids. V lost 5 bases and J lost 1, with 9 bases in between. CDR3: CASSPGWSGANVLTF. CDR3 in DNA: TGTGCCAGTAGTCCGGGGTGGTCTGGGGCCAACGTCCTGACTTTC.

The table lists this clone with a few counts. This rearrangement joins TRBV25-1 to TRBJ2-1; perhaps TRBD2 as D (6 bases). The CDR3 spans 15 residues. Germline V gene lookup returns CDR1 MGHDK and CDR2 SYGVNS. The V end lost 2 bases, the J end lost 2 bases, and 10 bases lay between the germline ends. The CDR3 nucleotides read TGTGCCAGCAGTGAAAGCGGGCCCCCCTACAATGAGCAGTTCTTC. As protein: CASSESGPPYNEQFF.

This clone appeared a single time. The genes are TRBV7-9 and TRBJ2-5, with 14 positions matching TRBD2. The length of the CDR3 is 17 residues. Trimming at V came to 4 bases and at J to 6 bases, leaving 10 bases not matched to a gene. Germline values: CDR1 SEHNR, CDR2 FQNEAQ (reference sequence). The CDR3 loop reads CASSWGLAGVYGKTQYF. The CDR3 coding sequence is TGTGCCAGCAGCTGGGGACTAGCGGGAGTGTATGGGAAGACCCAGTACTTC.

This chain connects TRBV14 to TRBJ2-1, with 7 bases aligning to TRBD2. The CDR3 has 18 amino acids. Trimming removed 4 bases from V and 0 bases from J; junction bases left unmatched: 12. The V gene's germline CDR1 is SGHDN and CDR2 FVKESK. CDR3 DNA sequence: TGTGCCAGCAGCCCACTATGGAAAGCGGGAAGCTCCTACAATGAGCAGTTCTTC. This encodes CASSPLWKAGSSYNEQFF. Complete variable domain (other parts from reference TRBV14 and TRBJ2-1): EAGVTQFPSHSVIEKGQTVTLRCDPISGHDNLYWYRRVMGKEIKFLLHFVKESKQDESGMPNNRFLAERTGGTYSTLKVQPAELEDSGVYFCASSPLWKAGSSYNEQFFGPGTRLTVL.

This chain uses TRBV7-9 with TRBJ2-5, with 10 positions matching TRBD1. CDR3 size: 15 residues. The junction had 7 bases not matched to a gene; V was cut back by 5 bases and J by 4 bases. Germline CDR1 and CDR2: SEHNR and FQNEAQ (reference sequence). CDR3 sequence reads: CASSTGQGGLETQYF. The CDR3 DNA is TGTGCCAGCAGCACCGGACAGGGGGGATTAGAGACCCAGTACTTC.

The chain joins TRBV28 to TRBJ1-1; D remains unclear. The CDR3 is made up of 12 amino acids. Germline CDR1 reads MDHEN; CDR2 reads SYDVKM. V gave up 6 bases and J gave up 10 bases, with 15 bases separating them. The CDR3 here is CASRTPGLGAFF. DNA for the CDR3: TGTGCCAGCAGGACCCCGGGGTTGGGAGCTTTCTTT.

The CDR3 loop is CASCLLRNNSPLHF. CDR3 nucleotide sequence: TGTGCCAGCTGCCTCCTCAGGAATAATTCACCCCTCCACTTT. V and J are TRBV2 and TRBJ1-6, with D uncertain. The CDR3 is made up of 14 amino acids. V lost 8 bases, J lost 5 bases, and 13 bases lay in between. From germline, CDR1 is SNHLY and CDR2 FYNNEI. The full variable domain, rest sourced from reference TRBV2 and TRBJ1-6, is EPEVTQTPSHQVTQMGQEVILRCVPISNHLYFYWYRQILGQKVEFLVSFYNNEISEKSEIFDDQFSVERPDGSNFTLKIRSTKLEDSAMYFCASCLLRNNSPLHFGNGTRLTVT.

The chain is built from TRBV6-6 and TRBJ1-1; 9 bases fit TRBD1. The germline gives CDR1 MNHNY, CDR2 SVGAGI (reference sequence). This CDR3 is 15 amino acids long. Trimming took 6 bases from V and 1 from J; bases not matched to a gene: 6. CDR3 nucleotide sequence: TGTGCCAGCAGGGACCCGGGACAGGGGAACACTGAAGCTTTCTTT. As protein: CASRDPGQGNTEAFF.